What follows are 25 T cell receptor beta chains derived from one specimen sequenced in a study of T cell responses to AZD1222 COVID-19 vaccine. Repertoires were generated with immunoSEQ multiplex PCR, while TCRdb's copy carries only in-frame clones and drops some. The sample records about 86,000 clones, around 80% being singletons. The source material was peripheral blood, sampled on day 0 of AZD1222 vaccination. The source of these receptors is an adult in good health.

The chain recombines TRBV5-4 with TRBJ2-2; possible D gene TRBD2, 5 bases. The CDR3 consists of 14 residues. Germline lookup yields CDR1 SGHNT and CDR2 YYREEE (reference sequence). Between the trimmed V and J ends, which lost 0 bases and 10 bases, there was a span of 13 bases. DNA for the CDR3: TGTGCCAGCAGCTTGGCCGGAGGCACTCTGGAGCTGTTTTTT. This encodes CASSLAGGTLELFF.

Of note for this clone: This same CDR3 is encoded by further DNA sequences in the sample. The chain joins TRBV18 to TRBJ2-7, with TRBD1 identical over 9 bases. Unmatched junction bases numbered 6, after V lost 3 bases and J lost 6 bases. There are 14 residues in the CDR3. From germline, CDR1 is KGHSH and CDR2 LQKENI. CDR3 nucleotide sequence: TGTGCCAGCTCACCCCTGGGACAGGGCGGCGAGCAGTACTTC. The encoded protein is CASSPLGQGGEQYF.

The chain uses TRBV9 and TRBJ2-3; TRBD1 matches 8 bases. Looked up from germline, CDR1 is SGDLS and CDR2 is YYNGEE. The CDR3 loop spans 18 amino acids. V trimming: 0 bases; J trimming: 0 bases; junction bases outside the gene matches: 9. The CDR3 protein is CASSVAPGTGSSTDTQYF. The DNA for the CDR3 is TGTGCCAGCAGCGTAGCTCCGGGGACAGGAAGTAGCACAGATACGCAGTATTTT.

The chain is built from TRBV29-1 and TRBJ1-2; 7 bases align to TRBD1. The junction had 3 bases not matched to a gene; V was cut back by 4 bases and J by 1 base. Germline CDR1 reads SQVTM; CDR2 reads ANQGSEA. The CDR3 covers 13 residues. This CDR3 reads CSVVDRFNYGYTF. In DNA form, the CDR3 reads TGCAGCGTTGTGGACAGGTTTAACTATGGCTACACCTTC.

This chain links TRBV27 with TRBJ2-3; 14 positions match TRBD2. J gave up 5 bases and V 8 bases, and 15 bases lay outside the gene matches. This CDR3 is built from 18 residues. The germline V gene encodes CDR1 MNHEY and CDR2 SMNVEV (reference sequence). The DNA of the CDR3 is TGTGCCAGCCGCCCCTTTGGACTAGCGGGAGGCCAGGGAGATACGCAGTATTTT. Translating it yields CASRPFGLAGGQGDTQYF.

The V and J genes are TRBV19 and TRBJ1-5; the D is unclear. Per the germline V gene, CDR1 is LNHDA and CDR2 is SQIVND (reference sequence). The V end was cut by 7 bases, the J end by 5 bases, with 18 bases between. The length of the CDR3 is 15 residues. In DNA, the CDR3 is TGTGCCAGTACTCCAACTTGGGGTCTTGATCAGCCCCAGCATTTT. Its protein product is CASTPTWGLDQPQHF.

The chain couples TRBV27 to TRBJ2-2; a possible D gene is TRBD2 (5 bases). The CDR3 runs to 14 residues. The germline V gene encodes CDR1 MNHEY and CDR2 SMNVEV (reference sequence). V was cut by 6 bases and J by 4 bases, with 12 bases left in between. CDR3: CASSFGVLTGELFF. The CDR3 bases are TGTGCCAGCAGCTTCGGGGTCCTCACCGGGGAGCTGTTTTTT.

The rearrangement links TRBV5-1 to TRBJ2-5; D possibly corresponds to TRBD2 (6 bases). CDR3 size: 13 residues. Trimming stripped 4 bases from V and 5 bases from J, with 12 bases between. The V gene's germline CDR1 is SGHRS and CDR2 YFSETQ. In DNA, the CDR3 is TGCGCCAGCAGCCTGCGGGGAGAGGAGACCCAGTACTTC. It encodes CASSLRGEETQYF.

This clone has just a few counts. V gene TRBV3-1 (or the pseudogene TRBV3-2) combines with J gene TRBJ2-6; the D gene is possibly TRBD2 (5 bases). From germline, CDR1 is LGHDT and CDR2 YNNKEL (reference sequence). V lost 8 bases, J lost 12 bases, and 8 bases lay in between. The length of the CDR3 is 10 residues. CDR3 loop: CASLGSVLTF. The CDR3, as DNA: TGTGCCAGCTTGGGGAGCGTCCTGACTTTC.

The chain combines TRBV5-1 with TRBJ1-3, with 10 positions matching TRBD1. The germline CDR1 and CDR2 sequences are SGHRS and YFSETQ. Trimming took 4 bases from V and 3 from J; bases not matched to a gene: 7. This CDR3 has 16 residues. The CDR3 region is CASSQEGTGVGNTIYF. The CDR3 bases are TGCGCCAGCAGCCAGGAAGGGACAGGGGTTGGAAACACCATATATTTT.

This clone was observed once. The genes are TRBV18 and TRBJ1-3, with D tentatively TRBD1 (6 bases). V was clipped by 0 bases and J by 0 bases, with 9 bases between them. The CDR3 consists of 16 residues. Looked up from germline, CDR1 is KGHSH and CDR2 is LQKENI. The CDR3 coding sequence is TGTGCCAGCTCACCACCGGGACACGGCTCTGGAAACACCATATATTTT. It yields the protein CASSPPGHGSGNTIYF.

V gene TRBV7-9 combines with J gene TRBJ1-2, with TRBD1 as a possible D gene (6 bases). Germline assignment: CDR1 SEHNR and CDR2 FQNEAQ (reference sequence). V gave up 1 base and J gave up 13 bases, with 16 bases separating them. This CDR3 contains 13 residues. CDR3 sequence (DNA): TGTGCCAGCAGCTTAGAAAGTGGGGACACCTGCACCTTC. Its translation: CASSLESGDTCTF.

This clone was seen only a few times. Its ends do not fully match the called genes, so a read error is possible. V is TRBV2 and J is TRBJ2-1, with 7 bases identical to TRBD2. The CDR3 has 15 residues. Per the germline V gene, CDR1 is SNHLY and CDR2 is FYNNEI. Here the CDR3 reads CASSEWARDYDEQFF. CDR3 sequence (DNA): TGTGCCAGCAGTGAATGGGCCAGGGACTACGATGAGCAGTTCTTC.

This chain uses TRBV20-1 with TRBJ1-2; unclear D gene. Between the trimmed V and J ends, which lost 0 bases and 8 bases, there was a span of 7 bases. Germline values: CDR1 DFQATT, CDR2 SNEGSKA (reference sequence). This CDR3 comprises 11 residues. This chain's CDR3 is CSARDLSGYTF. DNA of the CDR3: TGCAGTGCTAGAGATCTCTCCGGCTACACCTTC.

V and J are TRBV7-2 and TRBJ2-3; a possible D gene is TRBD1 (6 bases). Per the germline V gene, CDR1 is SGHTA and CDR2 is FQGNSA. CDR3 length: 14 amino acids. V lost 3 bases and J 4 bases, leaving 11 bases between the germline ends. The CDR3 sequence: CASSFGQFADTQYF. In nucleotides, the CDR3 is TGTGCCAGCAGCTTCGGACAGTTCGCAGATACGCAGTATTTT.

The V call is TRBV5-5, the J call TRBJ1-3; D unresolved. Germline CDR1 SGHKS, CDR2 YYEKEE (reference sequence). This CDR3 contains 12 residues. Trimming removed 1 base at V and 14 bases at J, with 13 bases between. The CDR3 coding sequence is TGTGCCAGCAGCTTGCCGGGCAGCAACGTATATTTT. Translated: CASSLPGSNVYF.

The chain employs TRBV5-1 and TRBJ2-1, with 10 bases identical to TRBD2. The CDR3 has 16 amino acids. Germline V gene lookup returns CDR1 SGHRS and CDR2 YFSETQ. J lost 5 bases, V lost 3 bases, and 8 bases had no gene match. In nucleotides, the CDR3 is TGCGCCAGCAGCTGGTACGGACTAGCGGACCACAATGAGCAGTTCTTC. It is translated as CASSWYGLADHNEQFF.

The J gene is TRBJ1-1, the V gene TRBV27; D unclear. The CDR3 covers 14 residues. V lost 7 bases, J lost 1 base, and 13 bases lay in between. CDR1 and CDR2 (germline): MNHEY, SMNVEV (reference sequence). CDR3 coding DNA: TGTGCCAGCACCTCCCGTGGGGAGAACACTGAAGCTTTCTTT. Translation: CASTSRGENTEAFF.

This clone has only one observation. V and J are TRBV29-1 and TRBJ2-3, with TRBD2 matching 11 bases. The V gene's germline CDR1 is SQVTM and CDR2 ANQGSEA. The CDR3 is 13 amino acids. J was trimmed by 4 bases and V by 8 bases; bases with no gene match: 5. CDR3 bases: TGCAGCTTGGGACTAGCGGTGTCAGATACGCAGTATTTT. It specifies CSLGLAVSDTQYF.

This chain connects TRBV29-1 to TRBJ2-7; TRBD2 is a possible D gene (6 bases). Germline V gives CDR1 SQVTM, CDR2 ANQGSEA. This CDR3 is 13 amino acids long. V dropped 4 bases and J dropped 2 bases, with 12 bases sitting between them. The CDR3 bases are TGCAGCGTTGTGCTAGCGACTACCTACGAGCAGTACTTC. Its translation: CSVVLATTYEQYF.

This chain connects TRBV19 to TRBJ1-4, with TRBD1 identical over 7 bases. The V and J ends lost 3 bases and 0 bases, in that order; junction bases with no gene match: 7. Germline V lookup: CDR1 LNHDA, CDR2 SQIVND (reference sequence). This CDR3 is built from 17 residues. Here the CDR3 DNA reads TGTGCCAGTAGTATGGGACGACAGGGAGCAACTAATGAAAAACTGTTTTTT. The encoded protein is CASSMGRQGATNEKLFF.

The genes are TRBV13 and TRBJ2-1, with TRBD2 as a possible D gene (5 bases). The germline V and J ends were trimmed by 1 base and 8 bases, with 12 bases remaining between them. The length of the CDR3 is 14 residues. CDR1 is PRHDT and CDR2 is FYEKMQ in the germline V gene (reference sequence). CDR3 sequence (DNA): TGTGCCAGCAGCTTAGCGTCGGGAAGCGATGAGCAGTTCTTC. It encodes CASSLASGSDEQFF. Filled out from reference TRBV13 and TRBJ2-1, the complete variable domain reads AAGVIQSPRHLIKEKRETATLKCYPIPRHDTVYWYQQGPGQDPQFLISFYEKMQSDKGSIPDRFSAQQFSDYHSELNMSSLELGDSALYFCASSLASGSDEQFFGPGTRLTVL.

The V gene is TRBV5-5, the J gene TRBJ2-7; tentative D call: TRBD1 (6 bases). The CDR3 spans 14 residues. Germline V lookup: CDR1 SGHKS, CDR2 YYEKEE (reference sequence). V was pared by 1 base and J by 3 bases, with 11 bases between. CDR3 bases: TGTGCCAGCAGCTTGTGGACGACAGGCTACGAGCAGTACTTC. This gives the protein CASSLWTTGYEQYF.

In its sample, this clone was seen once. The CDR3 region is CASSIDRTSTDTQYF. The CDR3 nucleotides read TGTGCCAGTAGTATTGACAGAACTAGCACAGATACGCAGTATTTT. The chain combines TRBV19 with TRBJ2-3; possibly TRBD1 for D (5 bases). Germline V gene lookup returns CDR1 LNHDA and CDR2 SQIVND (reference sequence). Trimming cost V 3 bases and J 0 bases, with 10 bases left between them. This CDR3 has 15 amino acids. Combining the CDR3 with reference TRBV19 and TRBJ2-3 gives the whole variable domain DGGITQSPKYLFRKEGQNVTLSCEQNLNHDAMYWYRQDPGQGLRLIYYSQIVNDFQKGDIAEGYSVSREKKESFPLTVTSAQKNPTAFYLCASSIDRTSTDTQYFGPGTRLTVL.

The rearrangement links TRBV27 to TRBJ2-3; 7 nucleotides match TRBD1. CDR3 length equals 14 residues. CDR1 and CDR2 (germline): MNHEY, SMNVEV (reference sequence). V dropped 3 bases and J dropped 4; count of bases not matched to a gene: 4. Here the CDR3 reads CASSLTGRADTQYF. The DNA of the CDR3 is TGTGCCAGCAGTTTGACAGGGAGAGCAGATACGCAGTATTTT.